The present entry profiles one T cell receptor beta chain with its context. What it binds is not known. Trimming pared 2 bases from V and 4 bases from J, leaving 10 bases between. This CDR3 contains 14 residues. Germline CDR1 and CDR2: SNHLY and FYNNEI. Version v3.0 of the immunoSEQ assay was performed at survey level. It was about 35,000-55,000 T-cell genomes per sample that sequencing targeted. Some clones are missing from TCRdb's copy, which holds only in-frame ones; the method was immunoSEQ multiplex PCR. The table has more than 25,000 clones, approximately 90% seen once. This sample stems from a study of long-term antiretroviral therapy in people with HIV. Whole-study results and caveats: Neither ART adherence, viral resistance nor therapy changes were documented. Post-treatment diversity went higher with ART but stayed below transplant donor controls.

This clonotype was obtained from a man aged 18 to 29 with HIV. This chain uses TRBV2 with TRBJ2-3; TRBD2 might be the D (6 bases). The sample here was unsorted PBMCs, taken 3.1 years after starting antiretroviral therapy. Here the CDR3 reads CASSESRLADTQYF. CDR3 bases: TGTGCCAGCAGTGAATCCCGACTAGCAGATACGCAGTATTTT.